This T cell receptor beta chain was identified during a study of blood T cells in healthy people across ages. This clonotype has a handful of counts. This CDR3 spans 12 amino acids. Germline V gives CDR1 SNHLY, CDR2 FYNNEI. Next came a second PCR, run for roughly 6 to 11 cycles, which used a sample-barcoded 5' primer along with a J-beta primer mix. MiXCR, run by TCRdb on the 5' RACE reads, gives a single entry per CDR3 protein. The data contain under 1,100,000 distinct CDR3 sequences, almost 25% of them singletons. Collection of approximately 9.3 milliliters of peripheral blood was performed for each donor. No fewer than 5.5 micrograms of total RNA were isolated from every sample. A further study also used this sample, focusing on T cells of mothers and their children. That publication notes: The sample comes from fewer than 10 healthy Caucasian donors: mothers and children.

The chain is built from TRBV2 and TRBJ2-5; 15 bases agree with TRBD2. This sequence originates from a girl under 10 years old in good health. The sequenced material came from blood. The DNA of the CDR3 is TGTGGGACTAGCGGGAGGGAAGAGACCCAGTACTTC. It yields the protein CGTSGREETQYF.